The next 17 T cell receptor beta chains were all read from a single sample in a study of blood T cell repertoires in COVID-19. Profiling relied on immunoSEQ multiplex PCR, and the TCRdb table lists in-frame clones only, not all of them. The sample shows over 350,000 clones, around 90% of them seen only once. What was sequenced was PBMCs or T cells enriched from blood (not recorded which). All receptors derive from a young woman with acute COVID-19.

This clone was seen once. This chain connects TRBV15 to TRBJ2-5; TRBD2 aligns across 8 bases. Germline V gene lookup returns CDR1 LNHNV and CDR2 YYDKDF (reference sequence). V shed 0 bases and J 5 bases; nucleotides not matched to a gene: 8. There are 16 residues in the CDR3. CDR3 loop: CATSRDIGGAWETQYF. Here the CDR3 DNA reads TGTGCCACCAGCAGAGATATCGGGGGGGCCTGGGAGACCCAGTACTTC.

This sequence joins TRBV10-3 and TRBJ1-1; D is possibly TRBD1 (6 bases). The length of the CDR3 is 15 residues. Germline CDR1 is ENHRY and CDR2 is SYGVKD. V dropped 6 bases and J dropped 1 base, with 15 bases sitting between them. The CDR3 is CAISTLDSQNTEAFF. DNA for the CDR3: TGTGCCATCAGCACCCTGGACAGCCAGAACACTGAAGCTTTCTTT.

The chain couples TRBV7-2 to TRBJ2-7; 8 nucleotides align to TRBD2. The CDR3 is 19 amino acids. Germline CDR1 reads SGHTA; CDR2 reads FQGNSA. Losses at the gene ends were 4 bases for V and 3 bases for J; bases not matched to a gene: 20. The CDR3 sequence: CASSSAEREKSLVRYEQYF. The CDR3 DNA reads as TGTGCCAGCAGCTCCGCCGAGCGGGAGAAATCTTTGGTACGCTACGAGCAGTACTTC.

The chain carries TRBV6-4 and TRBJ1-2; no firm D call. V dropped 7 bases and J dropped 3 bases, with 15 bases sitting between them. Germline V gene lookup returns CDR1 MRHNA and CDR2 SNTAGT. The length of the CDR3 is 14 residues. The CDR3 DNA reads as TGTGCCAGCATCGAGAGAGGAGATCACTATGGCTACACCTTC. This codes for CASIERGDHYGYTF.

There are a few counts of this clone. The chain is built from TRBV10-3 and TRBJ1-1; D unresolved. This CDR3 comprises 13 residues. Germline assignment: CDR1 ENHRY and CDR2 SYGVKD. V was cut by 7 bases and J by 1 base, with 10 bases left in between. CDR3 amino acids: CAIKGSGNTEAFF. CDR3 nucleotide sequence: TGTGCCATCAAGGGCAGCGGGAACACTGAAGCTTTCTTT.

The V gene is TRBV7-6, the J gene TRBJ1-2, with a tentative D call TRBD1 (6 bases). Germline CDR1 reads SGHVS; CDR2 reads FNYEAQ. This CDR3 has 17 amino acids. The ends were cut back, 2 bases at V and 4 bases at J, with 20 bases in the middle. The CDR3 coding sequence is TGTGCCAGCAGCTTATCTGGGGACAAGGAAGGGGCCTATGGCTACACCTTC. It translates to CASSLSGDKEGAYGYTF.

The V and J genes are TRBV5-1 and TRBJ1-6; no reliable D call. The germline V and J ends were trimmed by 4 bases and 8 bases, with 13 bases remaining between them. The CDR3 sequence is 14 residues long. The germline V gene has CDR1 SGHRS and CDR2 YFSETQ. DNA for the CDR3: TGCGCCAGCAGCCTTCGTGTCATAGATTCACCCCTCCACTTT. It specifies CASSLRVIDSPLHF.

The V and J genes are TRBV28 and TRBJ2-1; D gene unclear. The CDR3 sequence is 12 residues long. V was trimmed by 1 base and J by 8 bases, leaving 6 bases between them. Per germline, CDR1 MDHEN and CDR2 SYDVKM. CDR3 protein: CASSLSGYEQFF. The CDR3 region has the DNA TGTGCCAGCAGTTTATCTGGCTATGAGCAGTTCTTC.

The chain employs TRBV27 and TRBJ2-2; TRBD1 matches at 7 bases. There are 15 residues in the CDR3. V was clipped by 5 bases and J by 1 base; unmatched bases: 4. CDR1 is MNHEY and CDR2 is SMNVEV in the germline V gene (reference sequence). DNA for the CDR3: TGTGCCAGCAGTACCTGGACAGGGAACACCGGGGAGCTGTTTTTT. Protein sequence: CASSTWTGNTGELFF.

This chain connects TRBV6-1 to TRBJ1-2; 8 bases are shared with TRBD1. Trimming removed 7 bases from V and 6 bases from J; junction bases left unmatched: 10. This CDR3 comprises 14 residues. Per the germline V gene, CDR1 is MNHNS and CDR2 is SASEGT. This chain's CDR3 is CASTPRQGRNGYTF. The CDR3 DNA reads TGTGCCAGCACCCCAAGACAGGGGCGGAATGGCTACACCTTC.

The chain carries TRBV5-1 and TRBJ2-6; D might be TRBD2 (5 bases). The V end was cut by 6 bases, the J end by 2 bases, with 6 bases between. This CDR3 comprises 13 residues. Germline-derived CDR1 and CDR2 are SGHRS and YFSETQ. This CDR3 reads CASMEAGANVLTF. The CDR3, as DNA: TGCGCCAGCATGGAGGCTGGGGCCAACGTCCTGACTTTC.

The chain carries TRBV27 and TRBJ1-6; no reliable D call. V gave up 3 bases and J gave up 4 bases, with 10 bases separating them. This CDR3 is built from 15 residues. Germline lookup yields CDR1 MNHEY and CDR2 SMNVEV (reference sequence). This CDR3 reads CASSFPSLYNSPLHF. CDR3 bases: TGTGCCAGCAGTTTCCCCTCACTTTATAATTCACCCCTCCACTTT.

This rearrangement joins TRBV10-3 to TRBJ1-4, with a tentative D call TRBD1 (5 bases). The CDR3 consists of 14 residues. Germline V lookup: CDR1 ENHRY, CDR2 SYGVKD. The ends were cut back, 2 bases at V and 11 bases at J, with 15 bases in the middle. CDR3: CAISEAPGEGKLFF. CDR3 sequence (DNA): TGTGCCATCAGTGAGGCCCCCGGGGAGGGGAAACTGTTTTTT.

The J gene is TRBJ1-5, the V gene TRBV7-2; D possibly corresponds to TRBD1 (5 bases). Germline-derived CDR1 and CDR2 are SGHTA and FQGNSA. The CDR3 is 15 residues long. V lost 2 bases to trimming and J lost 3 bases, with 11 bases between them. For the CDR3, the DNA is TGTGCCAGCAGCTTAAGGGGAGGAGACAATCAGCCCCAGCATTTT. Its translation: CASSLRGGDNQPQHF.

This clone was detected once. The gene calls are TRBV20-1 and TRBJ2-1; 8 positions match TRBD1. The CDR3 has 14 residues. Trimming cost V 3 bases and J 4 bases; bases outside gene matches: 5. Germline lookup yields CDR1 DFQATT and CDR2 SNEGSKA (reference sequence). Here the CDR3 DNA reads TGCAGTGCTAGTGGACAGGGTGGTTACAATGAGCAGTTCTTC. This translates into CSASGQGGYNEQFF.

This chain connects TRBV11-3 to TRBJ2-1; TRBD2 matches at 11 bases. CDR1 and CDR2 from the germline V gene are SGHNT and YENEEA. CDR3 length equals 15 residues. Germline trimming cut 2 bases from V and 5 bases from J; bases unmatched to any gene: 2. CDR3 DNA: TGTGCCAGCAGCTTACTTAGCGGGAGGGACAATGAGCAGTTCTTC. It is translated as CASSLLSGRDNEQFF.

The V and J genes are TRBV28 and TRBJ2-1, with 11 bases identical to TRBD2. The CDR3 is 17 amino acids. Trimming removed 6 bases from V and 3 bases from J; junction bases left unmatched: 10. Germline assignment: CDR1 MDHEN and CDR2 SYDVKM. CDR3 protein: CASSSSLAGGVYNEQFF. The DNA for the CDR3 is TGTGCCAGCAGCTCCTCTTTAGCGGGAGGGGTCTACAATGAGCAGTTCTTC.